The 2 T cell receptor beta chains listed next were all sequenced from one sample in a study of T cell responses to AZD1222 COVID-19 vaccine. TCRdb's table, derived via immunoSEQ multiplex PCR, lists solely in-frame clones and lacks some. The sample carries about 110,000 clones, roughly four fifths recorded once. Material: peripheral blood, obtained on day 0 of AZD1222 vaccination. All receptors derive from an adult in good health.

V gene TRBV25-1 combines with J gene TRBJ2-1; the match to TRBD2 covers 11 bases. Germline V gene lookup returns CDR1 MGHDK and CDR2 SYGVNS. The CDR3 is 15 amino acids. The J segment lost 5 bases and the V segment lost 3 bases, leaving 3 bases of the junction unmatched. Written as DNA, the CDR3 is TGTGCCAGCAGTGATAGCGGGAGGGCCGACAATGAGCAGTTCTTC. This gives the protein CASSDSGRADNEQFF.

J is TRBJ2-7 and V is TRBV25-1; a weak D match, TRBD1 (6 bases). The CDR3 is 14 amino acids. Trimming cost V 6 bases and J 2 bases, with 14 bases left between them. From germline, CDR1 is MGHDK and CDR2 SYGVNS. CDR3 amino acids: CASRVTGAAYEQYF. CDR3 DNA: TGTGCCAGCAGGGTGACAGGCGCAGCCTACGAGCAGTACTTC.